The present T cell receptor beta chain was sequenced within a study of regulatory T cells in long-lasting Graves disease listed by TCRdb under 2021. Notes on the research overall: Newly diagnosed Graves' disease patients had taken antithyroid drugs for less than 3 months. Patients with persistent Graves' disease were compared with patients with newly diagnosed Graves' disease using TCR sequencing and RNA sequencing of peripheral blood. The study was conducted in China and was registered as a clinical trial. A total of roughly 35 samples underwent TCR sequencing: around 13 from persistent and approximately 20 from newly diagnosed Graves' disease patients. Overall study results and their limits: Only peripheral blood was studied, because thyroid tissue, the primary lesion, was inaccessible. Sequencing and analysis were restricted to the TCR beta chain. Patients with persistent disease shared more public clonotypes (under 3,000) than newly diagnosed patients did (approximately 990). Compared with newly diagnosed patients, patients with persistent Graves' disease had lower TCR Shannon entropy and fewer highly expanded clones, which suggests clonal expansion. TRBV28, TRBJ1-2 and TRBJ2-5 were preferentially used in persistent disease, while TRBV20-1 and TRBJ2-1 were favored in newly diagnosed disease. The small sample size was acknowledged by the authors as a limitation that may reduce accuracy.

Reading the label with the study, this specimen's time point is: newly diagnosed GD, antithyroid drugs for less than 3 months. For both TCR sequencing and RNA sequencing, RNA was extracted from PBMCs using TRIzol. Graves' disease was diagnosed according to American Thyroid Association guidelines. Patients for the study were recruited at an endocrinology department in Xi'an, China. From each patient, about 8.9 milliliters of peripheral blood was collected into an EDTA anticoagulant tube. PBMCs were isolated by Ficoll Paque Plus density gradient separation without further T cell sorting. An Agilent 2100 Bioanalyzer and agarose gel were used to check RNA quality, and a NanoDrop 2000 was used to measure RNA concentration. Reading from cysteine to phenylalanine, the CDR3 counts 16 amino acids. Only the CDR3 portion is preserved as DNA: 48 bases, with reading frame beginning at the first base. V loses 3 bases at its end and J loses 3 bases; junction bases beyond the gene matches: 9.

The table lists this clonotype with many counts. Which antigen it targets is not known. It has no much larger one-base neighbor in the sample; base qualities were not kept. Library generation was performed with multiplex PCR. The listed sequencing device is Illumina HiSeq 4000. TCR beta libraries were built with iRepertoire HTBI primers and Arm-PCR amplification of CDR3 regions. Gel purification was performed on PCR products prior to sequencing. Concerning the study's data processing: Gene usage analysis of CDR3 amino acid clonotypes used the 55 to 80 TRBV and some 15 TRBJ segments found across samples. Filtered high-quality paired reads were merged into contigs using COPE and FqMerger. BLAST was used to align contigs to IMGT TRBV, TRBD and TRBJ reference genes, with CDR3 defined following IMGT. Clonotypes above 0.1% frequency were classified as highly expanded clones. Repertoire diversity was measured by Shannon entropy, and V-J evenness by the Gini coefficient. Clonotypes shared by more than one individual were considered public. TCRdb trimmed public reads at Q25 via fastp, called clones via MiXCR and kept in-frame beta chains. When rows share a CDR3 protein, they turn into one entry using the most common DNA and genes. TCRdb's processing, not the authors', yielded these V and J calls. The sample data list hundreds of thousands of distinct CDR3 sequences, and about 16% of these were observed just once. Clones ranked in the top ten supply roughly 18% of the sample.

This same sample was also taken into another study, of T cells in Graves' hyperthyroidism and ophthalmopathy. The second study's authors report: A patient counted as having stable Graves' hyperthyroidism if no progression to ophthalmopathy occurred over 18 months of follow-up. The hyperthyroidism patients were between 18 and 65 years old and newly diagnosed, with a disease duration of less than 2 months. Exclusion was applied to patients with uncontrolled infections, other autoimmune diseases, pregnancy or lactation. Diagnoses were based on clinical symptoms, serum thyroxine and TRAb, thyroid ultrasound and orbital computed tomography. The TCR CDR3 was subjected to a first round of RT-PCR using the HTBI primer set and the Qiagen OneStep RT-PCR kit. Most expanded thyroid clonotypes (frequency above 0.001) were also found in blood, which suggests that blood repertoires may mirror thyroid immune responses. In cross-validation, a model built on a 13 V-J signature told ophthalmopathy apart from stable hyperthyroidism with approximately 90% sensitivity and about 81% specificity, and in testing the same model reached 80%/75%. In validation, the model predicted progression to ophthalmopathy with 55% to 71% sensitivity and approximately 74% specificity, a median of 6.5 months before onset. To identify TCR V-J signatures that set the groups apart, the researchers used a discovery cohort of 100 patients, made up of around 40 with Graves' ophthalmopathy and approximately 57 with stable Graves' hyperthyroidism. An independent validation cohort of 18 to 20 hyperthyroidism patients and about 15 patients who later progressed to ophthalmopathy tested prospective prediction of ophthalmopathy. The approximately 90 discovery patients were randomly split 7:3 into training and test sets. In addition, the study compared T-cell repertoires in thyroid tissue and in blood from five to seven Graves' hyperthyroidism patients. After sampling, hyperthyroidism patients received methimazole starting at 30 mg daily, and ophthalmopathy patients received high-dose intravenous methylprednisolone. The libraries were constructed in a second round of multiplex PCR and then size-selected and purified. Sequencing of the libraries was done on an Illumina HiSeq2000 using paired-end 100 bp reads. SOAPnuke was used to process the raw data, with reads discarded if the reads contained adapters or uncalled bases, had a mean Phred below 15, or lacked an exact constant-primer or identifier match. High-quality paired reads were merged using COPE v1.2.5, and each unique nucleotide sequence was defined as a clonotype. MiTCR v1.1 was used to align the clonotypes against IMGT TRBV, TRBD and TRBJ reference segments. The analysis included only V-J combinations with a frequency above 0.0001, which together covered 98% to 99.2% of the repertoires. The TCS score was defined as F50 (clonal expansion) divided by E x V (chaos), with BLOSUM62-based TCRdist calculated between CDR3 peptides within each V-J. Welch's t-statistics and random forest reduced fewer than 600 V-J features to 10 to 15, which were used in a naive Bayes classifier (R e1071). No statistical method was used to fix the sample size in advance, and group allocation was not hidden from the investigators. The paper describes TCR Vbeta CDR3 sequencing of around 140 peripheral blood samples, made up of approximately 40 ophthalmopathy patients, roughly 75 hyperthyroidism patients and 17 progressor patients.

Sequencing was performed on peripheral blood mononuclear cells (PBMCs), taken at new diagnosis, from a patient treated with antithyroid drugs. The sequence was obtained from a woman in her thirties with Graves disease. Donor details come from another sample of the same person, matched by shared clones. The chain was built from TRBV12-3 or TRBV12-4 and TRBJ2-3; TRBD1 agrees with 7 junctional bases. Here is the DNA: TGTGCCAGCAGTTTTGAGGGGGCGGAAAAAACAGATACGCAGTATTTT. Translation gives CASSFEGAEKTDTQYF.